This T cell receptor beta chain was captured by sequencing in a study of early T cells in non-severe SARS-CoV-2 infection. In its sample, this clonotype was seen many times. V was clipped by 2 bases and J by 2 bases; unmatched bases: 4. CDR3 length: 15 residues. TCRdb itself ran the 5' RACE reads through MiXCR, one entry per CDR3 protein. Here the sample spans about 42,000 distinct CDR3 sequences, 7.1% being singletons. This TCR derives from an adult who was a healthcare worker with PCR-confirmed SARS-CoV-2 infection or an uninfected control (not recorded which). Sequencing used whole blood. This sequence joins TRBV12-3 or TRBV12-4 and TRBJ1-1; TRBD1 aligns across 8 bases. This CDR3 reads CASSLQDRVNTEAFF. Written as DNA, the CDR3 is TGTGCCAGCAGTTTACAGGACAGGGTCAACACTGAAGCTTTCTTT.